The 2 T cell receptor beta chains reported below all come from one sample, sequenced in a study of PD-1 blockade in classical Hodgkin lymphoma (dated by TCRdb to 2018 to 2021). Libraries came from the immunoSEQ multiplex PCR assay. The immuneACCESS repertoire file appears here via TCRdb, limited to in-frame rearrangements. These files lack a portion of the clones; in checked studies, under half of the deficit traces to unresolved V genes, and the cause of the others is not known. Here the sample has about 32,000 clones; roughly four fifths occur a single time. The leading ten clones occupy about a sixth of the sample. Explained via the paper, the time point label denotes: cycle 4 day 1 (C4D1), after five to seven weeks of nivolumab. Every trial patient had relapsed after autologous stem cell transplantation, and cohorts A, B and C differed in prior brentuximab vedotin exposure. The specimen comprised peripheral blood mononuclear cells (PBMCs), sampled before the fourth cycle of nivolumab. The receptors were sampled from a human donor with classical Hodgkin lymphoma.

The genes are TRBV28 and TRBJ1-1, with D uncertain. The germline V gene has CDR1 MDHEN and CDR2 SYDVKM. With 8 bases removed from V and 11 bases from J, the gap between germline ends came to 12 bases. CDR3 length: 10 amino acids. For the CDR3, the DNA is TGTGCCAGCGGGCGCCTCCAGGCTTTCTTT. Its translation: CASGRLQAFF.

The chain uses TRBV4-3 and TRBJ2-3; TRBD2 agrees at 12 bases. Trimming at V came to 3 bases and at J to 3 bases, leaving 13 bases not matched to a gene. The germline gives CDR1 LGHNA, CDR2 YSLEER. CDR3 length: 19 amino acids. CDR3: CASSHASGGAGFRTDTQYF. The DNA for the CDR3 is TGCGCCAGCAGCCACGCTAGCGGGGGGGCCGGGTTCAGAACAGATACGCAGTATTTT.